This TCR beta chain was recorded in a study of blood T cell repertoires in COVID-19. Sequenced by immunoSEQ multiplex PCR; TCRdb stores in-frame clones only, minus some. Altogether under 200,000 clones are present, about 87% being singletons, with the ten largest covering roughly 2.4%. The sequenced material came from peripheral blood. The receptor's source is an elderly woman with COVID-19, enrolled during active disease.

The CDR3 reads CASSYGGTWTGQRETQYF. The DNA of the CDR3 is TGTGCCAGCAGTTACGGGGGTACCTGGACAGGTCAAAGGGAGACCCAGTACTTC. The chain joins TRBV6-2 or TRBV6-3 to TRBJ2-5; 7 bases are a match to TRBD1. The germline V gene has CDR1 MNHEY and CDR2 SVGEGT. Trimming took 2 bases from V and 5 from J; bases not matched to a gene: 17. The CDR3 totals 18 residues.